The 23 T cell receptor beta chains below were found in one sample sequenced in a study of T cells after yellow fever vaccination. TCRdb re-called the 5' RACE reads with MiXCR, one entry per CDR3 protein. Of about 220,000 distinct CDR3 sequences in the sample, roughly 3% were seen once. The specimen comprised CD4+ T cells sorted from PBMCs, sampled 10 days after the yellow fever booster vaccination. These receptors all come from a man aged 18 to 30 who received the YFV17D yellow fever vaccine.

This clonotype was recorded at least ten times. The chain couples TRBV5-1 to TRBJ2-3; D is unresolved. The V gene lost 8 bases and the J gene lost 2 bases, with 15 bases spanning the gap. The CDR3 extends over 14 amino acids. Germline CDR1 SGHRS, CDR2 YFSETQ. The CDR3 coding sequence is TGCGCCAGTTCGCGTCCACTCAACACAGATACGCAGTATTTT. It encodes CASSRPLNTDTQYF. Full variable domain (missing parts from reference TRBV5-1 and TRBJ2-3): KAGVTQTPRYLIKTRGQQVTLSCSPISGHRSVSWYQQTPGQGLQFLFEYFSETQRNKGNFPGRFSGRQFSNSRSEMNVSTLELGDSALYLCASSRPLNTDTQYFGPGTRLTVL.

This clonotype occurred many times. The CDR3 nucleotides read TGCGCCAGCAGCCAGGAGGGGGCCAAGGTGGGAGATACGCAGTATTTT. It encodes CASSQEGAKVGDTQYF. The V gene is TRBV5-1, the J gene TRBJ2-3; tentatively, D is TRBD1 (7 bases). V gave up 4 bases and J gave up 5 bases, with 20 bases separating them. CDR1 is SGHRS and CDR2 is YFSETQ in the germline V gene. This CDR3 spans 16 amino acids.

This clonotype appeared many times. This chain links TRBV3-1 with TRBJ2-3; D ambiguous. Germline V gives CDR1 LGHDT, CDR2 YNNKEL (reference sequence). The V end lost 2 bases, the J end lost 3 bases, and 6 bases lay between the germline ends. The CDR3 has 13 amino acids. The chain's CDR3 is CASSQYTTDTQYF. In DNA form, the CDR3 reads TGTGCCAGCAGCCAATATACTACAGATACGCAGTATTTT.

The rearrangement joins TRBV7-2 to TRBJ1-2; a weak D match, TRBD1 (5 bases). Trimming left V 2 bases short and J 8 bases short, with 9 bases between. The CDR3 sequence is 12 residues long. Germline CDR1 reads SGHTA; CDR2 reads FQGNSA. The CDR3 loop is CASSLSRVGYTF. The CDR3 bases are TGTGCCAGCAGCTTAAGCAGGGTCGGCTACACCTTC.

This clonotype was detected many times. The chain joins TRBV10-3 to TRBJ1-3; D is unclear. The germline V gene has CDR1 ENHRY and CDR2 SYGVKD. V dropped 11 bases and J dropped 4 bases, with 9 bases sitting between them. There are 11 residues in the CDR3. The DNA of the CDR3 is TGTGCCGGCCAATCGGGAAACACCATATATTTT. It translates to CAGQSGNTIYF.

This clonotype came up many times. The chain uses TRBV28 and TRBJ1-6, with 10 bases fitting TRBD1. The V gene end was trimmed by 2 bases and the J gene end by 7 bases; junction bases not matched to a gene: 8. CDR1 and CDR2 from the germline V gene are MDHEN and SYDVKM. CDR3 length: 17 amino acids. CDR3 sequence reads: CASSLSTGQGVNSPLHF. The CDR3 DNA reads TGTGCCAGCAGTTTAAGTACCGGACAGGGGGTAAATTCACCCCTCCACTTT.

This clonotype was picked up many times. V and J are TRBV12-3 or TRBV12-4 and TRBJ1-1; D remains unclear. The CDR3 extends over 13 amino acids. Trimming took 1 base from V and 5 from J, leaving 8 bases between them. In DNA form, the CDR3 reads TGTGCCAGCAGTTTAGAGGTAGGGACTGAAGCTTTCTTT. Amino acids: CASSLEVGTEAFF.

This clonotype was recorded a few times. The DNA of the CDR3 is TGCAGCGTTGGGACAGGGATTCTCACCGGGGAGCTGTTTTTT. Protein: CSVGTGILTGELFF. This chain uses TRBV29-1 with TRBJ2-2; 8 bases align to TRBD1. CDR3 length: 14 residues. Germline V gene data show CDR1 as SQVTM and CDR2 as ANQGSEA. J was trimmed by 4 bases and V by 4 bases; bases with no gene match: 5.

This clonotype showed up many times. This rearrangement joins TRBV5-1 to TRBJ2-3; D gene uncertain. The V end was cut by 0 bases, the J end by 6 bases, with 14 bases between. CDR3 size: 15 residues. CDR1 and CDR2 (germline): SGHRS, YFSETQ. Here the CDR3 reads CASSLASVLRDTQYF. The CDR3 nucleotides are TGCGCCAGCAGCTTGGCCTCCGTCCTGCGGGATACGCAGTATTTT.

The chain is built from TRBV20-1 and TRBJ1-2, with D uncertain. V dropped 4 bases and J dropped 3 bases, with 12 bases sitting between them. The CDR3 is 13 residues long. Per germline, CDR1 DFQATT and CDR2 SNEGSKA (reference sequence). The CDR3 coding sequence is TGCAGTGCTACAGTCAGTCGGGACTATGGCTACACCTTC. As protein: CSATVSRDYGYTF.

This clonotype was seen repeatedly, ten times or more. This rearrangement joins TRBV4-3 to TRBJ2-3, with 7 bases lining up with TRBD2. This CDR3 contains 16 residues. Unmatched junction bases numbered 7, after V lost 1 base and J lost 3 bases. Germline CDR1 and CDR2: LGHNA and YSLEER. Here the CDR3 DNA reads TGCGCCAGCAGCCAAGTCTGGCGGGGGAATACAGATACGCAGTATTTT. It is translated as CASSQVWRGNTDTQYF.

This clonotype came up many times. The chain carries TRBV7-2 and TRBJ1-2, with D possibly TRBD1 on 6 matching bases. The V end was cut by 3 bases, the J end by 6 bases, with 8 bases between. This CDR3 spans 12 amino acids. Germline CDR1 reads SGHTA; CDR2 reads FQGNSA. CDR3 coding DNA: TGTGCCAGCAGCTTGCACAGGGATGGCTACACCTTC. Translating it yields CASSLHRDGYTF. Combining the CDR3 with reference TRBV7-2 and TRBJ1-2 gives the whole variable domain GAGVSQSPSNKVTEKGKDVELRCDPISGHTALYWYRQSLGQGLEFLIYFQGNSAPDKSGLPSDRFSAERTGGSVSTLTIQRTQQEDSAVYLCASSLHRDGYTFGSGTRLTVV.

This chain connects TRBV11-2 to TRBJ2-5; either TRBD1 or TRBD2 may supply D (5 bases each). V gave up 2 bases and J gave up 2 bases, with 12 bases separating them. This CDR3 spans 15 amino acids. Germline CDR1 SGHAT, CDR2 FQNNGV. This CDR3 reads CASSLIEGWQETQYF. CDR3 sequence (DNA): TGTGCCAGCAGCTTAATTGAGGGGTGGCAAGAGACCCAGTACTTC.

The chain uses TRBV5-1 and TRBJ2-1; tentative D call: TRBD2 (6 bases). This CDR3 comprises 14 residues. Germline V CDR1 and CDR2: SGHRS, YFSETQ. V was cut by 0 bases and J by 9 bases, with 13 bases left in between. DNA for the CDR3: TGCGCCAGCAGCTTGGTTTCGGGAGCCACTGAGCAGTTCTTC. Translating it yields CASSLVSGATEQFF.

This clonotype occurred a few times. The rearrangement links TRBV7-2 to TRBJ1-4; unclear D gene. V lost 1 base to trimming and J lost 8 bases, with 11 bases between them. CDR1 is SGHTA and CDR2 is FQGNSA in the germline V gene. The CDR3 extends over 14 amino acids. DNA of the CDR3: TGTGCCAGCAGCTTAGGTGCGGAGGACGAAAAACTGTTTTTT. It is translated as CASSLGAEDEKLFF.

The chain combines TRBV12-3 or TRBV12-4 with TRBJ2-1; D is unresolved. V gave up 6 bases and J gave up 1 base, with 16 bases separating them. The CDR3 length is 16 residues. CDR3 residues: CASRKRHAVSYNEQFF. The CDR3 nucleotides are TGTGCCAGCAGGAAGCGACACGCTGTTTCCTACAATGAGCAGTTCTTC.

CDR3 sequence (DNA): TGTGCCAGCAGCTTAAAGACTAGCGGGGGGGCGGGCAATGAGCAGTTCTTC. Amino acids: CASSLKTSGGAGNEQFF. V gene TRBV7-2 combines with J gene TRBJ2-1; 14 bases map to TRBD2. The V gene end was trimmed by 2 bases and the J gene end by 6 bases; junction bases not matched to a gene: 6. The CDR3 totals 17 residues. Germline V gene data show CDR1 as SGHTA and CDR2 as FQGNSA.

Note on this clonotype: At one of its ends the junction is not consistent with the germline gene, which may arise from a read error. For the CDR3, the DNA is TGTTCCAGCAGCTTAAACCCAGGTCACTACGAGCAGTACTTC. Protein sequence: CSSSLNPGHYEQYF. This chain links TRBV7-3 with TRBJ2-7; D gene ambiguous. The CDR3 runs to 14 residues. Looked up from germline, CDR1 is SGHTA and CDR2 is FQGTGA. Variable domain in full (rest from reference TRBV7-3 and TRBJ2-7): GAGVSQTPSNKVTEKGKYVELRCDPISGHTALYWYRQSLGQGPEFLIYFQGTGAADDSGLPNDRFFAVRPEGSVSTLKIQRTERGDSAVYLCSSSLNPGHYEQYFGPGTRLTVT.

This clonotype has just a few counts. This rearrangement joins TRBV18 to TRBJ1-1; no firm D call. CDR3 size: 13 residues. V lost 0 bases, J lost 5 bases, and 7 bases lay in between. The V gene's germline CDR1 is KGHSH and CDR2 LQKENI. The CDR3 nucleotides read TGTGCCAGCTCACCACCTTACGATACTGAAGCTTTCTTT. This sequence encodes CASSPPYDTEAFF.

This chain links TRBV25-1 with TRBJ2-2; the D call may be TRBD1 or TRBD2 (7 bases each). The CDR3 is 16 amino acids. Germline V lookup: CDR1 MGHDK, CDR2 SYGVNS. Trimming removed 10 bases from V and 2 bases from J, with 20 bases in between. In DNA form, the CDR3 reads TGTGCCACCCAGGGGAGGGGGCGACTCAACACCGGGGAGCTGTTTTTT. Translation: CATQGRGRLNTGELFF.

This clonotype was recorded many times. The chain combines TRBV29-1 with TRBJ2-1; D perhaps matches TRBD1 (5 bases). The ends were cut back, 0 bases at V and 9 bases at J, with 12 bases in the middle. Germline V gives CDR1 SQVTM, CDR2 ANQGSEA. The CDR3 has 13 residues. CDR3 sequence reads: CSVEEGPDGEQFF. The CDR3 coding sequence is TGCAGCGTTGAAGAGGGGCCGGACGGTGAGCAGTTCTTC.

This chain's CDR3 is CATSSSGTGMGNEQFF. CDR3 DNA: TGTGCCACCAGTTCCTCCGGGACAGGGATGGGTAATGAGCAGTTCTTC. V gene TRBV24-1 combines with J gene TRBJ2-1; 9 bases match TRBD1. V shed 6 bases and J 7 bases; nucleotides not matched to a gene: 12. The CDR3 extends over 16 amino acids. Per the germline V gene, CDR1 is KGHDR and CDR2 is SFDVKD.

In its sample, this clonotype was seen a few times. The CDR3 DNA reads as TGTGCCAGCTCACCTTCGAATCAAGAGACCCAGTACTTC. This gives the protein CASSPSNQETQYF. The V gene is TRBV18, the J gene TRBJ2-5, with unresolved D. CDR3 length equals 13 residues. Germline V gene lookup returns CDR1 KGHSH and CDR2 LQKENI. Trimming took 3 bases from V and 2 from J, leaving 7 bases between them.